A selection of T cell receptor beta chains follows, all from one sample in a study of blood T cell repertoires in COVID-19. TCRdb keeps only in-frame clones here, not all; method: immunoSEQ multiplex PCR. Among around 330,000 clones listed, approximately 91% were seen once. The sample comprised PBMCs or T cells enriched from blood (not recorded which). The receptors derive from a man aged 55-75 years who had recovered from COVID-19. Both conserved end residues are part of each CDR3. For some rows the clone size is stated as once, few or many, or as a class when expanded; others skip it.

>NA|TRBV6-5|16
CASSYGAGGATDTQYF
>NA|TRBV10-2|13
CASSWGTSYEQYF
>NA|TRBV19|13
CASSIGRLNEQFF
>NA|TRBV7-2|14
CASSFYPGSTPLHF
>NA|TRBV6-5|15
CASSYGGGSYNEQFF
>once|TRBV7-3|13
CASSIRVSTEAFF
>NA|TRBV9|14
CASSPQGRGTEAFF
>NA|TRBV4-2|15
CASSSGLAGQETQYF
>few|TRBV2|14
CASSELRTGREQFF
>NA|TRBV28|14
CASTFSGYPYEQYF
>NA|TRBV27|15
CASSGQGAGTDTQYF
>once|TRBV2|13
CASRQYSNQPQHF
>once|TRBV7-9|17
CASSDARDRGRDNEQYF
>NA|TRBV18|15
CASSPLGQGLYEQYF
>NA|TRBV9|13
CASSVDSGNTIYF
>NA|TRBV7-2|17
CASSLGGGGTAVDGYTF
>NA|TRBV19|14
CASSTTITYNEQFF
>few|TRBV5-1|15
CASSLDVSSGNTIYF
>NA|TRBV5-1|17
CASSPMPTGGVGSEQFF
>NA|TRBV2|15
CASSVDLWQGTEAFF
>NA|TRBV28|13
CASSLQGWVGYTF
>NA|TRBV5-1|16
CASSSGLAGGRGEQYF
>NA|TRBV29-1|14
CSVSTGGNTGELFF
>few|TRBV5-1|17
CASSHLFMGQGASAQYF
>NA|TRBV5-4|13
CASSLFQADTQYF
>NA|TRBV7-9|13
CASTKRENTEAFF
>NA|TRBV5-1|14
CASSPGLGNIEQYF
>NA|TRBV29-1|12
CSGGQGVYEQYF